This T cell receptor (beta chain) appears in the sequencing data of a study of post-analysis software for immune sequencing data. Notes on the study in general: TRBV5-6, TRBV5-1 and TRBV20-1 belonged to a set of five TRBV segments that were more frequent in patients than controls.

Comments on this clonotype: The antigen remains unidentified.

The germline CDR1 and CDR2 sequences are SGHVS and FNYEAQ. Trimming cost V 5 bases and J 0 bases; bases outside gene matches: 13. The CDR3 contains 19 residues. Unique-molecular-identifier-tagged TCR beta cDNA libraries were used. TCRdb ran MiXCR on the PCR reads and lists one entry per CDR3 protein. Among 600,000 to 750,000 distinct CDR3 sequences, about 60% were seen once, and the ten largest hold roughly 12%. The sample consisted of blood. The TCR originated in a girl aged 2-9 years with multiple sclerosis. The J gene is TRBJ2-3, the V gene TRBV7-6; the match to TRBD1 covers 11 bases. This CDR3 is CASSLTGQGASASTDTQYF. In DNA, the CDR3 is TGTGCCAGCAGCCTAACTGGACAGGGGGCCTCGGCTAGCACAGATACGCAGTATTTT.